The clone carrying this TCR beta chain was detected a few times. Its antigen is undetermined. The junction had 13 bases not matched to a gene; V was cut back by 4 bases and J by 15 bases. This CDR3 spans 15 amino acids. Looked up from germline, CDR1 is SGHAT and CDR2 is FQNNGV. Using its own MiXCR run on the reads, TCRdb lists one record per CDR3 protein. The sample lists hundreds of thousands of distinct CDR3 sequences; less than 40% were seen once. This sample stems from a study of T cell repertoires in cytomegalovirus infection. Background on the study: Public TCR beta signatures indicated both CMV infection and matching HLA type. Study outcomes and limitations: Summed frequency of shared TCR beta families picked out CMV carriers who also had the relevant HLA. It was HLA-C-restricted CMV-specific TCR beta clonotypes that dominated the response ex vivo.

The source material was PBMCs. This chain connects TRBV11-2 to TRBJ1-6, with 9 bases fitting TRBD1. This sequence originates from a human donor in good health (CMV status not recorded). Some clones in this sample may be carry-over from other donors' samples. The CDR3 coding sequence is TGTGCCAGCAGCTCCCGGGACAGGGTGATACGGGGCCTCCACTTT. Its protein product is CASSSRDRVIRGLHF.